This T cell receptor (beta chain) was sequenced during a study of T cells in Graves' hyperthyroidism and ophthalmopathy. RNA transcripts gave rise to amplified TCR beta CDR3 regions. Researchers ran a first-round RT-PCR on the TCR CDR3 using the HTBI primer set. Via MiXCR, TCRdb re-called the multiplex PCR reads, giving one row per CDR3 protein. The sample shows some 600,000 distinct CDR3 sequences, approximately 15% of them seen only once. The blood sample predates any ophthalmopathy symptoms, coming from first hyperthyroidism diagnosis. This clonotype was found many times. This sequence may be a read error, since a much larger clone differs from it by one base. The V end lost 0 bases, the J end lost 1 base, and 6 bases lay between the germline ends. Looked up from germline, CDR1 is ENHRY and CDR2 is SYGVKD. The CDR3 consists of 14 residues.

The V call is TRBV10-3, the J call TRBJ1-1, with D unclear. The sequenced sample consisted of blood. This clonotype was obtained from a woman in her twenties or thirties with Graves' hyperthyroidism that later progressed to Graves' ophthalmopathy. CDR3 coding DNA: TGTGCCATCAGTGAGTCGCCGGAGAACACTGAAGCTTTCTTT. Amino acid sequence: CAISESPENTEAFF.